This T cell receptor beta chain was sequenced for a study of shared clonotypes between healthy human individuals. Findings and caveats of the study: Represented genetic and exposure-history diversity was restricted by having few donors.

The V and J ends lost 5 bases and 0 bases, in that order; junction bases with no gene match: 3. The CDR3 consists of 15 residues. Germline CDR1 is LNHNV and CDR2 is YYDKDF (reference sequence). This clone was picked up one time. What it binds is unknown. The assay used deep level. This table comes from immunoSEQ multiplex PCR, and its TCRdb copy is limited to in-frame clones, with some not included. The top ten hold over 1.5% of the sample, which has around 2,000,000 clones, 85% to 95% seen once. CD45RO-negative, CCR7-positively selected cells formed the naive CD8 fraction, excluding terminally differentiated effector memory CD45RA+ cells. None of the donors, who were healthy HIV-negative adults, had recently had acute infections or vaccinations.

Sequenced: naive CD8+ T cells from PBMCs. The genes are TRBV15 and TRBJ1-5, with TRBD1 matching 8 bases. This clonotype was obtained from a man between 18 and 35 years old in good health. Some clones in this sample may be carry-over from other donors' samples. The CDR3 DNA reads as TGTGCCACCAGCTACAGGGGGGTTAGCAATCAGCCCCAGCATTTT. It encodes CATSYRGVSNQPQHF.